The rows below give T cell receptor beta chains drawn from one sample of a study of blood T cell repertoires in COVID-19. Profiled with immunoSEQ multiplex PCR; TCRdb holds only in-frame clones, not every one. The sample has about 140,000 clones, less than 90% seen once. The sequenced material came from PBMCs or T cells enriched from blood (not recorded which). The receptors come from a middle-aged man with acute COVID-19. CDR3s include the opening cysteine and the closing phenylalanine or tryptophan. A D gene is named only where the DNA matches it firmly. Expanded clones get a size class; other rows say once, few or many, or leave the size out.

TRBD1	TRBV14	-	TRBJ2-7	TGTGCCAGCAGCCAAGATAGGTCGAGGACAGGGCGCTACGAGCAGTACTTC	CASSQDRSRTGRYEQYF
TRBD1	TRBV6-5	-	TRBJ2-7	TGTGCCAGCAGAATGGGACAGTCTCTCTCCTACGAGCAGTACTTC	CASRMGQSLSYEQYF
TRBD1	TRBV30	-	TRBJ1-5	TGTGCCTGGAAAGGGGGGACAGGGGACAATCAGCCCCAGCATTTT	CAWKGGTGDNQPQHF
TRBD1	TRBV7-2	-	TRBJ1-2	TGTGCCAGCAGCTTAGGCAGGGGGAATGGCTACACCTTC	CASSLGRGNGYTF
-	TRBV7-9	-	TRBJ1-4	TGTGCCAGCAGCCGCGGCCGTAATGAAAAACTGTTTTTT	CASSRGRNEKLFF
TRBD2	TRBV5-6	-	TRBJ2-2	TGTGCCAGCAGCTTGGATAGCGGGTTAGCCGGGGAGCTGTTTTTT	CASSLDSGLAGELFF
-	TRBV19	-	TRBJ1-3	TGTGCCAGTCAGGAACTTCGTGGAAACACCATATATTTT	CASQELRGNTIYF
-	TRBV30	-	TRBJ2-3	TGTGCCTGGAGCCTCGGGACAGATACGCAGTATTTT	CAWSLGTDTQYF
-	TRBV29-1	-	TRBJ1-1	TGCAGCGCCCACGACCGGGACACTGAAGCTTTCTTT	CSAHDRDTEAFF
-	TRBV6-5	-	TRBJ1-1	TGTGCCAGCACCCCAGGGTGGAGTCAGACTGAAGCTTTCTTT	CASTPGWSQTEAFF
TRBD2	TRBV28	-	TRBJ2-1	TGTGCCAGCAGTTTATTGACTAGCGGGGGCCACAATGAGCAGTTCTTC	CASSLLTSGGHNEQFF
-	TRBV2	-	TRBJ1-2	TGTGCCAGCAGGCACCGCAGGGGAACTCCTATTCTTCTTGGCTACACCTTC	CASRHRRGTPILLGYTF
-	TRBV28	-	TRBJ2-1	TGTGCCAGCAGTTTTGGACTTGCGGCGGGAAATGAGCAGTTCTTC	CASSFGLAAGNEQFF
-	TRBV28	-	TRBJ1-5	TGTGCCAGCAGACCCCGCGCGTATCAGCCCCAGCATTTT	CASRPRAYQPQHF
TRBD2	TRBV28	-	TRBJ2-1	TGTGCCAGCAGACCTGGAGCGGGAGTTATTAATGAGCAGTTCTTC	CASRPGAGVINEQFF
-	TRBV4-1	few	TRBJ2-7	TGCGCCAGCAGCCAAGGGACACAGTTCTACGAGCAGTACTTC	CASSQGTQFYEQYF
TRBD2	TRBV7-8	-	TRBJ2-5	TGTGCCAGCAGCTCCCGGACTAGCGGGTCACGAGAGACCCAGTACTTC	CASSSRTSGSRETQYF
-	TRBV20-1	-	TRBJ2-5	TGCAGTGCCAGTGGCGGGGGCGCCCAAGAGACCCAGTACTTC	CSASGGGAQETQYF
-	TRBV19	-	TRBJ2-5	TGTGCCAGTAGTATCGCTGAAGCTAGTGAGACCCAGTACTTC	CASSIAEASETQYF
-	TRBV3-1/TRBV3-2	-	TRBJ1-1	TGTGCCAGCCAGGGAACAGGCATTGAAGCTTTCTTT	CASQGTGIEAFF
-	TRBV4-3	-	TRBJ1-2	TGCGCCAGCAGCCAAGCGGGTCTCTATGGCTACACCTTC	CASSQAGLYGYTF
TRBD2	TRBV28	-	TRBJ2-7	TGTGCCAGCAGTTTCGGGCCCTCCGGGACTAGCGGTAGATACGAGCAGTACTTC	CASSFGPSGTSGRYEQYF
TRBD2	TRBV28	-	TRBJ2-2	TGTGCCAGCAGGTTAGCGGGAGAAAGCGGGGAGCTGTTTTTT	CASRLAGESGELFF
-	TRBV5-5	once	TRBJ2-7	TGTGCCAGCAGCTTGGGTCCAACTCCGTACGAGCAGTACTTC	CASSLGPTPYEQYF
TRBD1	TRBV19	-	TRBJ1-2	TGTGCCAGTAGGACGACAGGGACTAACTATGGCTACACCTTC	CASRTTGTNYGYTF
TRBD1	TRBV27	-	TRBJ1-1	TGTGCCAGCACCCCTAGAAGGACAGGGGCCGCTGAAGCTTTCTTT	CASTPRRTGAAEAFF
-	TRBV28	-	TRBJ1-4	TGTGCCAGCACCCTGGGCCCGGGGGATGAAAAACTGTTTTTT	CASTLGPGDEKLFF
-	TRBV23-1	-	TRBJ2-7	TGCGCCAGCAGTCAACCCAGGGGCACCTTTTCCTACGAGCAGTACTTC	CASSQPRGTFSYEQYF
-	TRBV7-9	-	TRBJ1-2	TGTGCCAGCAGCTTAGACGGAGTAGCTAACTATGGCTACACCTTC	CASSLDGVANYGYTF
-	TRBV19	-	TRBJ1-6	TGTGCCAGTAGTCCAAATGGGGGAGGACCTGGAGGCTCCCTCCACTTT	CASSPNGGGPGGSLHF
-	TRBV7-9	few	TRBJ1-1	TGTGCCAGCAGCCCGGACAAAGTTTTGAGAGCTTTCTTT	CASSPDKVLRAFF
TRBD1	TRBV19	-	TRBJ1-1	TGTGCCAGTAGTATTTCGAGGGACAGGGATGAAGCTTTCTTT	CASSISRDRDEAFF
-	TRBV6-5	-	TRBJ1-6	TGTGCCAGCAGTTTTACAGGGATTTTAAATTCACCCCTCCACTTT	CASSFTGILNSPLHF
-	TRBV9	-	TRBJ2-1	TGTGCCAGCAGTCCTCCCGGGTTTGAGCAGTTCTTC	CASSPPGFEQFF
TRBD1	TRBV20-1	-	TRBJ1-6	TGCAGTGCTAGTGGGACAGGGGATAATTCACCCCTCCACTTT	CSASGTGDNSPLHF
-	TRBV27	few	TRBJ1-2	TGTGCCAGCAGTCTGACAGGTACTGGAGGCTACACCTTC	CASSLTGTGGYTF
-	TRBV7-9	-	TRBJ2-5	TGTGCCAGCAGCCTACTAACGGGGCAAGAGACCCAGTACTTC	CASSLLTGQETQYF